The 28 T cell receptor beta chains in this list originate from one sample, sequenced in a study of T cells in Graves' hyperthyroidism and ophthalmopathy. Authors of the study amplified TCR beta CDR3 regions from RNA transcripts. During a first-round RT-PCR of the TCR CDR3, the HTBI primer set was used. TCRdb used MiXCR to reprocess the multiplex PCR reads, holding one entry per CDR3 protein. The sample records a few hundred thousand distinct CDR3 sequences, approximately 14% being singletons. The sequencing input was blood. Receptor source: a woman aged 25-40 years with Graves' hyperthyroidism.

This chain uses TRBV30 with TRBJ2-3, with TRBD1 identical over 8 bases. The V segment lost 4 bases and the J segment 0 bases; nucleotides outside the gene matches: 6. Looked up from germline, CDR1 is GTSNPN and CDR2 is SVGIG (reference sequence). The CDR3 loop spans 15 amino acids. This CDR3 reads CAWKRQGSSTDTQYF. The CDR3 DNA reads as TGTGCCTGGAAGAGACAGGGGTCGAGCACAGATACGCAGTATTTT.

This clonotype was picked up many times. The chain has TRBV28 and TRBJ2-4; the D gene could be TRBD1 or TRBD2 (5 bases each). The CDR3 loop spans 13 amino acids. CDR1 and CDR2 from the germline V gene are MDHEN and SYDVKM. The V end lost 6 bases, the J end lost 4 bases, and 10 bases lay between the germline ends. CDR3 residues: CASRLGEKNIQYF. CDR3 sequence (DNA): TGTGCCAGCAGATTAGGGGAGAAAAACATTCAGTACTTC.

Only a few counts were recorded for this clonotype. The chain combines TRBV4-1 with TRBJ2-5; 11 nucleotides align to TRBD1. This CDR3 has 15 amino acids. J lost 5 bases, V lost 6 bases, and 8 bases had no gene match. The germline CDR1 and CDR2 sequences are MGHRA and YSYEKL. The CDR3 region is CASRQGTGGPETQYF. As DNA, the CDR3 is TGCGCCAGCAGGCAGGGGACAGGGGGTCCGGAGACCCAGTACTTC.

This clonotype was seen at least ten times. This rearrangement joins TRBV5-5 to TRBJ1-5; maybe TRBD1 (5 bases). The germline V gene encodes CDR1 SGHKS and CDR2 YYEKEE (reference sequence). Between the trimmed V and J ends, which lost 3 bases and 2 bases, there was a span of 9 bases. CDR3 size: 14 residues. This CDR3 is CASSSDSRNQPQHF. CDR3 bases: TGTGCCAGCAGCTCCGACAGCCGCAATCAGCCCCAGCATTTT.

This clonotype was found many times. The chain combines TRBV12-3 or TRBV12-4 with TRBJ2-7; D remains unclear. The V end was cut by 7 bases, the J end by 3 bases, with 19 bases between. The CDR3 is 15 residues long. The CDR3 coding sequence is TGTGCCAGCACCCTACTCCCCGATAAATACTACGAGCAGTACTTC. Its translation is CASTLLPDKYYEQYF.

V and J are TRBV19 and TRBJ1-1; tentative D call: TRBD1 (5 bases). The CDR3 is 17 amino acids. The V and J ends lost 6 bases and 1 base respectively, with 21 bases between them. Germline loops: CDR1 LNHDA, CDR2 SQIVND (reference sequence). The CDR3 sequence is CASRALNTAQGNTEAFF. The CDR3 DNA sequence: TGTGCCAGTAGAGCCCTCAATACGGCCCAGGGGAACACTGAAGCTTTCTTT. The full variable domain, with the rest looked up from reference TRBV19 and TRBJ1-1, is DGGITQSPKYLFRKEGQNVTLSCEQNLNHDAMYWYRQDPGQGLRLIYYSQIVNDFQKGDIAEGYSVSREKKESFPLTVTSAQKNPTAFYLCASRALNTAQGNTEAFFGQGTRLTVV.

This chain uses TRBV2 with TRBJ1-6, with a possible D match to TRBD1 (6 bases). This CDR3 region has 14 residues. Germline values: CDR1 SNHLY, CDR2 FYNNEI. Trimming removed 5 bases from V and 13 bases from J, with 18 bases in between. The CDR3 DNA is TGTGCCAGCAGTAAAGTTACTAGGGGGGATCCCCTCCACTTT. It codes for CASSKVTRGDPLHF.

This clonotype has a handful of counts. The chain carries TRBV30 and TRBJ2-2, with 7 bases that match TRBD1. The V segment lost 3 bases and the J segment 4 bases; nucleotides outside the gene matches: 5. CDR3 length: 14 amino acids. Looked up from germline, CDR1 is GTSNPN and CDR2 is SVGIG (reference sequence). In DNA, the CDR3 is TGTGCCTGGAGCCTGACAGGGTTCACCGGGGAGCTGTTTTTT. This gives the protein CAWSLTGFTGELFF.

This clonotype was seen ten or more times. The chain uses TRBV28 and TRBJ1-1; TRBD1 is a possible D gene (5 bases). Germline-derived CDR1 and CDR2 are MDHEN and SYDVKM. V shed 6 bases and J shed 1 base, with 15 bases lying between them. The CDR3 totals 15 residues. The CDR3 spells CASSSYQGGNTEAFF. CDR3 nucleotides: TGTGCCAGCAGCTCATACCAGGGTGGGAACACTGAAGCTTTCTTT.

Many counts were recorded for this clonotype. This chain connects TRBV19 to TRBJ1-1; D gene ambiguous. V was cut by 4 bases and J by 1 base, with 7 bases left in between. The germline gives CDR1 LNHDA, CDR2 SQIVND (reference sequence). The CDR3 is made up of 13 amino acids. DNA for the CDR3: TGTGCCAGTAGTACCCGGGAGAACACTGAAGCTTTCTTT. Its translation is CASSTRENTEAFF.

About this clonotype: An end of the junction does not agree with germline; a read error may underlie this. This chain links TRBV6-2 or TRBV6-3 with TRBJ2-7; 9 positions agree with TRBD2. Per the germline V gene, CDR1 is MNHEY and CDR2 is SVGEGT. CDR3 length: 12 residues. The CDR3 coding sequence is TGTGCCAGCAGGGGACTAGCCTACGAGCAGTGCTTC. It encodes CASRGLAYEQCF.

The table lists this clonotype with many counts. The CDR3 region has the DNA TGTGCCAGCAGTTCCGGGCCCGAGCAGTTCTTC. This sequence encodes CASSSGPEQFF. J is TRBJ2-1 and V is TRBV7-8; D gene unclear. The CDR3 runs to 11 residues. V lost 6 bases, J lost 10 bases, and 10 bases lay in between. Germline V gene data show CDR1 as SGHVS and CDR2 as FQNEAQ.

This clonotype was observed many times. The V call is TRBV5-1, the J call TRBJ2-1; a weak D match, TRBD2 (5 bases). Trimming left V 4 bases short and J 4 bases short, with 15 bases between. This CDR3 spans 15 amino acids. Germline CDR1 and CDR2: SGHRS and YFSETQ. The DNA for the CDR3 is TGCGCCAGCAGCCCTAACACCGGGATTTACAATGAGCAGTTCTTC. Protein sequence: CASSPNTGIYNEQFF.

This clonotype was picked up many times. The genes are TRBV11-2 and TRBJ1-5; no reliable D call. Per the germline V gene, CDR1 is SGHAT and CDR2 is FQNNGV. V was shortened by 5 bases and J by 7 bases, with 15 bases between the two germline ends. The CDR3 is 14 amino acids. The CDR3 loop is CASSRGGVGQPQHF. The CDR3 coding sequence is TGTGCCAGCAGCCGAGGCGGGGTCGGGCAGCCCCAGCATTTT.

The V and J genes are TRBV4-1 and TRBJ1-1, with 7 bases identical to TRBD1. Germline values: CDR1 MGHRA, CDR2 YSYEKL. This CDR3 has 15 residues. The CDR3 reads CAAGGLQGELTEAFF. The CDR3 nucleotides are TGCGCAGCAGGGGGTCTGCAGGGTGAGTTAACTGAAGCTTTCTTT.

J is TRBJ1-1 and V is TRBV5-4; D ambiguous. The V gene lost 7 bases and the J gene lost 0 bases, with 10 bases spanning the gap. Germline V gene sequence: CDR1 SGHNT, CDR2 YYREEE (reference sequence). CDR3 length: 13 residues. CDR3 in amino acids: CASCRDVNTEAFF. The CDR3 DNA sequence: TGTGCCAGCTGCCGCGACGTGAACACTGAAGCTTTCTTT.

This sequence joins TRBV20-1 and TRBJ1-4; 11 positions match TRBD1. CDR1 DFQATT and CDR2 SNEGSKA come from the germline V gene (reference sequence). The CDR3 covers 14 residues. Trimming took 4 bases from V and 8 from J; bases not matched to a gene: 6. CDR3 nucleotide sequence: TGCAGTGCTATACCGGGACAGGGGGACGAAAAACTGTTTTTT. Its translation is CSAIPGQGDEKLFF.

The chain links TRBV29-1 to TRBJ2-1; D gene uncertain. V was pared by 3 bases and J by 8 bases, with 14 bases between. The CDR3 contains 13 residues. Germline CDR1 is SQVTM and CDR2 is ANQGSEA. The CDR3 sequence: CSVEAIERDEQFF. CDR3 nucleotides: TGCAGCGTTGAGGCCATAGAGAGAGATGAGCAGTTCTTC.

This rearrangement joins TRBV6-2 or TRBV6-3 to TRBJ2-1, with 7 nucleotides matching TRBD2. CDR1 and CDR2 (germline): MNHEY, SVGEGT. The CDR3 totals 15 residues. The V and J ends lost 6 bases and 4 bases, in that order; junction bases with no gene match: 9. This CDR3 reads CASRPRGSGYNEQFF. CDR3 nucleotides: TGTGCCAGCAGACCCCGTGGTAGCGGGTACAATGAGCAGTTCTTC.

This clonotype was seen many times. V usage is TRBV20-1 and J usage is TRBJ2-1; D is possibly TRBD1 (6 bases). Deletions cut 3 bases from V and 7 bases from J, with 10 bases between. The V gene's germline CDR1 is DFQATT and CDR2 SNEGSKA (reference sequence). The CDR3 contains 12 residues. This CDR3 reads CSASHRANEQFF. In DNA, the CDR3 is TGCAGTGCTAGTCACAGGGCGAATGAGCAGTTCTTC.

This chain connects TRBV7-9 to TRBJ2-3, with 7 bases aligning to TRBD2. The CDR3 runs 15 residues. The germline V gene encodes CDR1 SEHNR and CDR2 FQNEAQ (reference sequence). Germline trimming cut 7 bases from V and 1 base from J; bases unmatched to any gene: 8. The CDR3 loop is CASTPGGGRTDTQYF. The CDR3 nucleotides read TGTGCCAGCACCCCTGGGGGGGGTCGCACAGATACGCAGTATTTT.

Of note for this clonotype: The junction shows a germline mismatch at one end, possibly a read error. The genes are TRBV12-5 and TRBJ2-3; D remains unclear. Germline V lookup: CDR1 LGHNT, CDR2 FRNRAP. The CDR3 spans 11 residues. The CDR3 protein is CAGGLTDTQYF. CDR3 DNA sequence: TGTGCTGGTGGCCTCACAGATACGCAGTATTTT.

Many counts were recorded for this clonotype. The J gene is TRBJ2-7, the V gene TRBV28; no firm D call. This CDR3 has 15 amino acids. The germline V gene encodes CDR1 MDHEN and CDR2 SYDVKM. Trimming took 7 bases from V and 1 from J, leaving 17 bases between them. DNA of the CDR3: TGTGCCAGCACCCCTCTGTTTGGCAGGTCCTACGAGCAGTACTTC. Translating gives CASTPLFGRSYEQYF.

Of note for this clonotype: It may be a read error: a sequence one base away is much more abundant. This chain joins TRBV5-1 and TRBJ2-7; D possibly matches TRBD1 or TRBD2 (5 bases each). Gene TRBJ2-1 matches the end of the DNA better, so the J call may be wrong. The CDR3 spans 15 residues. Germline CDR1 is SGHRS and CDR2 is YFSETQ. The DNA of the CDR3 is TGCGCCAGCAGCTTGGTTGGCAAGGGGACCTACGAGCAGTTCTTC. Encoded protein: CASSLVGKGTYEQFF.

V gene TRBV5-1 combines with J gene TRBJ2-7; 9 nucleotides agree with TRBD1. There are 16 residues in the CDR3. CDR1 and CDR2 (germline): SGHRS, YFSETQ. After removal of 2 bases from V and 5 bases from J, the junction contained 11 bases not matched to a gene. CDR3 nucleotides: TGCGCCAGCAGCTTATCCCCGAGACAGGGGGTCCACGAGCAGTACTTC. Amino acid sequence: CASSLSPRQGVHEQYF.

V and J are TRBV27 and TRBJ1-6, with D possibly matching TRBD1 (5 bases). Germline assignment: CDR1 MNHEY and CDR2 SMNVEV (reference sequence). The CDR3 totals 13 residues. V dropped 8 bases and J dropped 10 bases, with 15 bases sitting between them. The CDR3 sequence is CASGRAQVSPLHF. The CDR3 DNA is TGTGCCAGCGGCAGGGCCCAGGTGTCACCCCTCCACTTT.

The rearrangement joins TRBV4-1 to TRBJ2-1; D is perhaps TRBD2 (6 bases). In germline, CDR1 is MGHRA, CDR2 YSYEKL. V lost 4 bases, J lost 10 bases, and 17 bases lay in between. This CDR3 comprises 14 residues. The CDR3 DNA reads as TGCGCCAGCAGCCGGGACTCTAGCTTATGGGAGCAGTTCTTC. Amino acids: CASSRDSSLWEQFF.

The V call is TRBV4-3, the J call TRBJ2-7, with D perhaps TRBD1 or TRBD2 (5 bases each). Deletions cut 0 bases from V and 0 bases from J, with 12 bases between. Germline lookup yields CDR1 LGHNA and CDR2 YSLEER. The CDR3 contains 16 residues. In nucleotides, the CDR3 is TGCGCCAGCAGCCAAGAGAACCGGGACGGCTCCTACGAGCAGTACTTC. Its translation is CASSQENRDGSYEQYF.